This is a list of T cell receptor beta chains from one sample in a study of shared clonotypes between healthy human individuals. Sequencing was performed with immunoSEQ multiplex PCR; in TCRdb, only in-frame clones are kept and a portion is missing. The sample records about 1 million clones, about 74% being singletons. Sequenced sample: memory CD4+ T cells sorted from blood. The receptors derive from a man between 18 and 35 years old in good health. Both conserved end residues are part of each CDR3. D genes are given only for firm matches. Not every row has a clone size; where given, it reads once, few, many or a size class.

CDR3,DNA,V,J,size,D,length
CASQRYLNTGELFF,TGTGCCAGCCAACGGTATCTGAACACCGGGGAGCTGTTTTTT,TRBV19,TRBJ2-2,many,NA,14
CASSLTQRSGGYTF,TGTGCCAGCAGCTTAACCCAACGAAGTGGAGGCTACACCTTC,TRBV7-3,TRBJ1-2,NA,NA,14
CASSELGTGKGHEQYF,TGTGCCAGCAGTGAGCTCGGGACAGGGAAGGGCCACGAGCAGTACTTC,TRBV25-1,TRBJ2-7,NA,TRBD1,16
CATSRRTGSGAYSNQPQHF,TGTGCCACCAGCAGAAGGACAGGATCCGGGGCCTATAGCAATCAGCCCCAGCATTTT,TRBV15,TRBJ1-5,once,TRBD1,19
CASSWQGTDNSPLHF,TGTGCCAGCAGCTGGCAGGGGACGGATAATTCACCCCTCCACTTT,TRBV5-6,TRBJ1-6,NA,NA,15
CAWRYTGLWYTF,TGTGCCTGGAGGTATACAGGGCTATGGTACACCTTC,TRBV30,TRBJ1-2,NA,NA,12
CAWSFGGGINEQFF,TGTGCCTGGTCATTCGGGGGAGGGATCAATGAGCAGTTCTTC,TRBV30,TRBJ2-1,few,TRBD2,14
CASSTRGTGISGANVLTF,TGTGCCAGCAGCACACGGGGGACAGGGATCTCTGGGGCCAACGTCCTGACTTTC,TRBV9,TRBJ2-6,NA,TRBD1,18
CASSVGEGDTQYF,TGTGCCAGCAGCGTAGGAGAGGGAGATACGCAGTATTTT,TRBV9,TRBJ2-3,NA,NA,13
CASRPTTGDTQYF,TGTGCCAGCAGACCGACGACCGGAGATACGCAGTATTTT,TRBV5-4,TRBJ2-3,NA,NA,13
CASKGPTSTDTQYF,TGTGCCAGCAAGGGGCCTACTAGCACAGATACGCAGTATTTT,TRBV2,TRBJ2-3,NA,NA,14
CATSRESGIYEQYF,TGTGCCACCAGCAGAGAATCTGGGATCTACGAGCAGTACTTC,TRBV15,TRBJ2-7,NA,NA,14
CASQPQGAGGNTIYF,TGTGCCAGTCAACCACAGGGGGCCGGTGGAAACACCATATATTTT,TRBV19,TRBJ1-3,NA,TRBD1,15
CASSLVSGSSYNEQFF,TGTGCCAGCAGCTTGGTTAGCGGAAGCTCCTACAATGAGCAGTTCTTC,TRBV5-6,TRBJ2-1,NA,NA,16
CASSESGTAEQYF,TGCGCCAGCAGTGAGTCGGGGACAGCAGAGCAGTACTTC,TRBV10-2,TRBJ2-7,once,TRBD1,13
CASSWAGQASYEQYF,TGTGCCAGCAGCTGGGCGGGACAGGCCTCCTACGAGCAGTACTTC,TRBV5-4,TRBJ2-7,NA,TRBD1,15
CASSFQRKMNTEAFF,TGTGCCAGCAGTTTCCAGCGGAAAATGAACACTGAAGCTTTCTTT,TRBV6-5,TRBJ1-1,NA,NA,15
CASSLVSDTQYF,TGTGCCAGCAGCTTAGTCTCAGATACGCAGTATTTT,TRBV11-3,TRBJ2-3,NA,NA,12
CAWSVNSNNSPLHF,TGTGCCTGGAGTGTAAACAGCAACAATTCACCCCTCCACTTT,TRBV30,TRBJ1-6,NA,NA,14
CASSLGTGGIETQYF,TGCGCCAGCAGCCTGGGGACAGGGGGTATCGAGACCCAGTACTTC,TRBV5-1,TRBJ2-5,NA,TRBD1,15
CASSETGQIHGYTF,TGTGCCAGCAGTGAAACAGGACAGATACATGGCTACACCTTC,TRBV2,TRBJ1-2,once,NA,14
CASSLFTAYEQYF,TGTGCCAGCAGCTTATTCACCGCCTACGAGCAGTACTTC,TRBV7-6,TRBJ2-7,NA,NA,13
CASSTDSYYTMNTEAFF,TGTGCCAGCAGCACTGACAGCTACTATACTATGAACACTGAAGCTTTCTTT,TRBV2,TRBJ1-1,NA,NA,17
CASSDGGQGGGQPQHF,TGTGCCAGCAGTGACGGTGGACAGGGGGGAGGACAGCCCCAGCATTTT,TRBV2,TRBJ1-5,few,TRBD1,16
CASSPGDSSFFDRSPLHF,TGCGCCAGCAGCCCAGGGGACAGTAGCTTTTTTGATCGATCACCCCTCCACTTT,TRBV5-1,TRBJ1-6,NA,TRBD1,18
CASSLGRSYNEQFF,TGTGCCAGCAGCTTGGGTCGCTCCTACAATGAGCAGTTCTTC,TRBV5-6,TRBJ2-1,few,NA,14
CASSTSGVTDTQYF,TGTGCCAGCAGCACCTCTGGAGTCACAGATACGCAGTATTTT,TRBV7-9,TRBJ2-3,many,NA,14
CASRNRDTLNTEAFF,TGTGCCAGCCGAAATAGGGACACACTGAACACTGAAGCTTTCTTT,TRBV7-2,TRBJ1-1,NA,NA,15
CASSLVRNTIYF,TGTGCCAGCAGTTTAGTCCGAAACACCATATATTTT,TRBV28,TRBJ1-3,NA,NA,12
CASKQENSNQPQHF,TGTGCCAGTAAACAGGAGAATAGCAATCAGCCCCAGCATTTT,TRBV19,TRBJ1-5,NA,NA,14
CASSSIWDDSYEQYF,TGTGCCAGCAGTTCTATATGGGACGACTCCTACGAGCAGTACTTC,TRBV28,TRBJ2-7,NA,NA,15
CAWSEWGQAEFGYLTF,TGTGCCTGGAGTGAATGGGGACAGGCGGAGTTTGGGTACCTGACTTTC,TRBV30,TRBJ2-6,NA,TRBD1,16
CATSRDRVAQNYGYTF,TGTGCCACCAGCAGAGATCGGGTAGCGCAGAACTATGGCTACACCTTC,TRBV15,TRBJ1-2,many,NA,16
CASSPQVASTDTQYF,TGTGCCAGCAGCCCCCAGGTCGCGAGCACAGATACGCAGTATTTT,TRBV7-2,TRBJ2-3,NA,NA,15
CASREGGRGETQYF,TGTGCCAGCAGGGAAGGGGGTCGGGGAGAGACCCAGTACTTC,TRBV6-5,TRBJ2-5,NA,NA,14
CASSIVAGGYGEQFF,TGTGCCAGTAGTATTGTAGCGGGAGGGTATGGTGAGCAGTTCTTC,TRBV19,TRBJ2-1,NA,TRBD2,15
CASSQDPSGSSYEQYF,TGCGCCAGCAGCCAGGACCCTAGCGGGAGCTCCTACGAGCAGTACTTC,TRBV4-1,TRBJ2-7,NA,TRBD2,16
CASSRGQDNEQFF,TGTGCCAGCAGCCGAGGACAGGACAATGAGCAGTTCTTC,TRBV6-6,TRBJ2-1,NA,TRBD1,13
CASSERGSRQPQHF,TGTGCCAGCAGCGAGAGGGGGAGTAGACAGCCCCAGCATTTT,TRBV6-5,TRBJ1-5,NA,NA,14
CASRQTSGKSYEQYF,TGTGCCAGCAGGCAGACTAGCGGGAAATCCTACGAGCAGTACTTC,TRBV6-6,TRBJ2-7,few,TRBD2,15
CASSPDIYYGYTF,TGTGCCAGCAGCCCGGACATTTACTATGGCTACACCTTC,TRBV28,TRBJ1-2,NA,NA,13